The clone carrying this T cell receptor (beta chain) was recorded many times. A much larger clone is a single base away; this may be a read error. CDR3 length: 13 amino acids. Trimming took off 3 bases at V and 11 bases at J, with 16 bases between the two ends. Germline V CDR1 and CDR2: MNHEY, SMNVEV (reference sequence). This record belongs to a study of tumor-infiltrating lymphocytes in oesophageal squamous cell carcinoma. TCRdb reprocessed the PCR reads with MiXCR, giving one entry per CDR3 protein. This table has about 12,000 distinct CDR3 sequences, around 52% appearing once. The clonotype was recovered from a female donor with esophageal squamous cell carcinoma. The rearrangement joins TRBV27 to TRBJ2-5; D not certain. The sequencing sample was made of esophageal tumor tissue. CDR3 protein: CASSFSPINEQYF. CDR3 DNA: TGTGCCAGCAGTTTCTCTCCTATAAATGAGCAGTACTTC.